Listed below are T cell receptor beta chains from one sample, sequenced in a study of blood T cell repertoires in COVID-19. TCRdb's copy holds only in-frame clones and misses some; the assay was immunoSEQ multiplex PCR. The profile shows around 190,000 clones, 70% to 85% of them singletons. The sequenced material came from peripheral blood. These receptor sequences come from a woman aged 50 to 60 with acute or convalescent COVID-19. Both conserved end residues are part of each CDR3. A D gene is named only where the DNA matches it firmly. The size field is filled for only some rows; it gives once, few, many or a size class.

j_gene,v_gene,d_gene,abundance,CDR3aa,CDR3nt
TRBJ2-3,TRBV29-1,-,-,CSVGRADTQYF,TGCAGCGTCGGGAGAGCGGATACGCAGTATTTT
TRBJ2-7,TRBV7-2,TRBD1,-,CASSEGTGAPYEQYF,TGTGCCAGCAGCGAAGGGACAGGGGCACCCTACGAGCAGTACTTC
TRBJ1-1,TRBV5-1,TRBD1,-,CASSYGQGYTEAFF,TGCGCCAGCAGCTATGGACAGGGGTACACTGAAGCTTTCTTT
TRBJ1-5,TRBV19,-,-,CASSVTGNQPQHF,TGTGCCAGTAGTGTGACAGGCAATCAGCCCCAGCATTTT
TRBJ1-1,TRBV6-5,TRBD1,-,CASRPGQRNTEAFF,TGTGCCAGCAGACCGGGACAGAGGAACACTGAAGCTTTCTTT
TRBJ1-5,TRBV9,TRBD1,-,CASSGGTGDQPQHF,TGTGCCAGCAGCGGCGGGACAGGGGATCAGCCCCAGCATTTT
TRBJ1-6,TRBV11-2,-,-,CASSLRGLENSPLHF,TGTGCCAGCAGCTTAAGGGGACTCGAAAATTCACCCCTCCACTTT
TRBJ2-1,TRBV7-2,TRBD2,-,CASSNLAVSYNEQFF,TGTGCCAGCAGCAACCTAGCGGTCTCCTACAATGAGCAGTTCTTC
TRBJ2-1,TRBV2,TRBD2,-,CAIPSGRASGNEQFF,TGTGCCATACCTAGCGGGAGAGCGTCGGGAAATGAGCAGTTCTTC
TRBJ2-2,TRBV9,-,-,CASSVGGATGELFF,TGTGCCAGCAGCGTAGGCGGGGCCACCGGGGAGCTGTTTTTT
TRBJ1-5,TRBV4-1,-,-,CASSPGIISNQPQHF,TGCGCCAGCAGCCCAGGGATCATTAGCAATCAGCCCCAGCATTTT
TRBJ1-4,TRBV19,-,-,CASSIWGPNEKLFF,TGTGCCAGTAGTATTTGGGGGCCGAATGAAAAACTGTTTTTT
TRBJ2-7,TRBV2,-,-,CASSVDRIPYEQYF,TGTGCCAGCAGTGTAGACAGAATACCTTACGAGCAGTACTTC
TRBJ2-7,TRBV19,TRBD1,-,CASRDRGQAEEQYF,TGTGCCAGTAGGGACAGGGGGCAGGCGGAGGAGCAGTACTTC
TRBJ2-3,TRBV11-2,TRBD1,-,CASRGQGPRWTDTQYF,TGTGCCAGCAGGGGACAGGGTCCCCGTTGGACAGATACGCAGTATTTT
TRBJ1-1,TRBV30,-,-,CAYLRRGTEAFF,TGTGCCTACCTGAGGAGGGGTACTGAAGCTTTCTTT
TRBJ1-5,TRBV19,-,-,CASSIRGGGDQPQHF,TGTGCCAGTAGTATAAGGGGAGGAGGTGATCAGCCCCAGCATTTT
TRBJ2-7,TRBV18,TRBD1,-,CASSPAGGYEQYF,TGTGCCAGCTCCCCAGCAGGGGGCTACGAGCAGTACTTC
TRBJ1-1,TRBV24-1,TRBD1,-,CATSEAGTGNTEAFF,TGTGCCACCAGTGAAGCTGGGACAGGTAATACTGAAGCTTTCTTT
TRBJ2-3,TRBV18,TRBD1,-,CASSPPGTGSTDTQYF,TGTGCCAGCTCACCGCCCGGGACAGGGAGCACAGATACGCAGTATTTT
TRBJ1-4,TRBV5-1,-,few,CASTELVGATNEKLFF,TGCGCCAGCACCGAACTTGTGGGGGCGACTAATGAAAAACTGTTTTTT
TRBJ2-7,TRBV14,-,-,CASSLSGNTYEQYF,TGTGCCAGCAGCCTTAGCGGAAACACCTACGAGCAGTACTTC
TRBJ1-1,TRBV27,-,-,CASSFSPITSMNTEAFF,TGTGCCAGCAGTTTTTCCCCTATTACTTCGATGAACACTGAAGCTTTCTTT
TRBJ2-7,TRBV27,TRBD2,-,CASSYDGGLAGLAYEQYF,TGTGCCAGCAGTTATGACGGCGGACTAGCGGGTCTAGCCTACGAGCAGTACTTC
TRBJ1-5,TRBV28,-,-,CASSSTGLRQPQHF,TGTGCCAGCAGTTCTACAGGGTTGCGTCAGCCCCAGCATTTT
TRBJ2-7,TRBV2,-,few,CASSGTLKPGSSYEQYF,TGTGCCAGCAGTGGGACTCTCAAGCCGGGATCTTCCTACGAGCAGTACTTC
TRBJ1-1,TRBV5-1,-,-,CASSLSGWVTEAFF,TGCGCCAGCAGCTTGTCAGGGTGGGTCACTGAAGCTTTCTTT
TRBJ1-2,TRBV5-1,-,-,CASSLPGNYGYTF,TGCGCCAGCAGCTTGCCAGGGAACTATGGCTACACCTTC
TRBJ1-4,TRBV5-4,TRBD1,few,CASSRGQDNEKLFF,TGTGCCAGCAGTCGGGGACAGGACAATGAAAAACTGTTTTTT
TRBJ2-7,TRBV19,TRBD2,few,CASSIIAGKDEQYF,TGTGCCAGTAGTATCATAGCGGGAAAGGACGAGCAGTACTTC
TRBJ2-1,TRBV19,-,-,CASSITQVLNEQFF,TGTGCCAGTAGTATAACACAGGTTCTCAATGAGCAGTTCTTC
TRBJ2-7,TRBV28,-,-,CASSFPRGLTFYEQYF,TGTGCCAGCAGTTTCCCTCGGGGACTGACGTTCTACGAGCAGTACTTC
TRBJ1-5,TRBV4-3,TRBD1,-,CASSQRTGAGQPQHF,TGCGCCAGCAGCCAACGAACAGGGGCTGGGCAGCCCCAGCATTTT
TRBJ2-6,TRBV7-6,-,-,CASSLSGAGANVLTF,TGTGCCAGCAGCTTATCAGGGGCTGGGGCCAACGTCCTGACTTTC
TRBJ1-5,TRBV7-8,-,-,CASSLGSGPNQPQHF,TGTGCCAGCAGCTTAGGCTCAGGGCCCAATCAGCCCCAGCATTTT
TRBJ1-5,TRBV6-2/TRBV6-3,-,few,CASSYSTGRNSNQPQHF,TGTGCCAGCAGTTACTCGACAGGTCGTAATAGCAATCAGCCCCAGCATTTT
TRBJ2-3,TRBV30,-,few,CAWSGAPITDTQYF,TGTGCCTGGAGTGGGGCCCCCATCACAGATACGCAGTATTTT
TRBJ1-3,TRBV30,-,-,CAWGHVGNTIYF,TGTGCCTGGGGACACGTAGGAAACACCATATATTTT
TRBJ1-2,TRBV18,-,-,CASSGGINYGYTF,TGTGCCAGCTCAGGGGGCATTAACTATGGCTACACCTTC
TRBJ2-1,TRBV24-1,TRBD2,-,CATSDSRRGGRNFLSEQFF,TGTGCCACCAGTGATTCGAGGAGGGGCGGGAGGAATTTCCTATCTGAGCAGTTCTTC
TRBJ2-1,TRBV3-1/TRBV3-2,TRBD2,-,CASSRVSSGSSYNEQFF,TGTGCCAGCAGCCGAGTCTCTAGCGGGAGCTCCTACAATGAGCAGTTCTTC
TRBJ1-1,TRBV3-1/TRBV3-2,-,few,CASGPGSVLNTEAFF,TGTGCCAGCGGGCCAGGGTCCGTGTTGAACACTGAAGCTTTCTTT
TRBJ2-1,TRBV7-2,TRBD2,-,CASRFGLASSSYNEQFF,TGTGCCAGCAGATTCGGACTAGCGTCGAGCTCCTACAATGAGCAGTTCTTC
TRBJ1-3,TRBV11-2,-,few,CASSSSAGNTIYF,TGTGCCAGCAGCTCCAGTGCTGGAAACACCATATATTTT
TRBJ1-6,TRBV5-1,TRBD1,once,CASSLGGQGNSPLHF,TGCGCCAGCAGCTTGGGGGGACAGGGAAATTCACCCCTCCACTTT
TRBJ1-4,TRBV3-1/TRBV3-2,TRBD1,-,CASSQRPGQGFSNEKLFF,TGTGCCAGCAGCCAAAGACCGGGACAGGGGTTTTCTAATGAAAAACTGTTTTTT
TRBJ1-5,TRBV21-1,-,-,CASSREASQPQHF,TGTGCCAGCAGCAGAGAAGCAAGTCAGCCCCAGCATTTT
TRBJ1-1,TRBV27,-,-,CASSLLAGTEAFF,TGTGCCAGCAGTTTACTAGCGGGCACTGAAGCTTTCTTT
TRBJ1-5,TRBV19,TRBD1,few,CASTAGGGRNQPQHF,TGTGCCAGTACGGCAGGGGGCGGTAGAAATCAGCCCCAGCATTTT
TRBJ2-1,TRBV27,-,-,CASSLGQGHNEQFF,TGTGCCAGCAGTTTAGGCCAGGGCCACAATGAGCAGTTCTTC
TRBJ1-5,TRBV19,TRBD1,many,CASSTTGGRQPQHF,TGTGCCAGTAGTACCACAGGGGGCCGTCAGCCCCAGCATTTT
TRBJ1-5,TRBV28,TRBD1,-,CASQHRGDQPQHF,TGTGCCAGCCAACACAGGGGAGATCAGCCCCAGCATTTT
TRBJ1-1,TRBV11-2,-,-,CASGRSGGRGEGTEAFF,TGTGCCAGCGGCCGATCCGGAGGCAGAGGGGAGGGCACTGAAGCTTTCTTT
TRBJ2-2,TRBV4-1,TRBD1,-,CASSQDMGQGGTGELFF,TGCGCCAGCAGCCAAGATATGGGACAGGGAGGCACCGGGGAGCTGTTTTTT
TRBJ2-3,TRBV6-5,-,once,CASSLTGLLADTQYF,TGTGCCAGCAGTTTAACAGGGTTGTTGGCAGATACGCAGTATTTT